Sequencing of this TCR beta chain was carried out in a study of shared clonotypes between healthy human individuals. Findings of the study overall: The rarefaction results pointed to incomplete sorted-subset sequencing despite large depth. Among donors, the sharing of clonotypes was expected to be influenced by sequencing depth. Non-shared clonotypes had lower generation probabilities than those shared by all four donors.

Repertoires were generated with immunoSEQ multiplex PCR, while TCRdb's copy carries only in-frame clones and drops some. Here the sample spans fewer than 700,000 clones, 90% to 95% being singletons. A word on this clone: Its antigen is still unknown.

Terminally differentiated effector memory CD45RA+ cells were excluded by CCR7 positive selection of CD45RO-negative cells. V shed 7 bases and J shed 6 bases, with 19 bases lying between them. The CDR3 consists of 14 residues. From germline, CDR1 is SGHDT and CDR2 YYEEEE. The material sequenced was naive CD8+ T cells sorted from blood. The genes are TRBV5-6 and TRBJ1-2; D call uncertain. The TCR was taken from a woman aged 30 to 39 in good health. Written as DNA, the CDR3 is TGTGCCAGCTCTCGGGGTTCGGGAGTGGATGGCTACACCTTC. The encoded protein is CASSRGSGVDGYTF.